This paragraph reports one TCR beta chain. The sample originates from a study of blood T cell repertoires in COVID-19. At the level of the study: Donors in the United States, Italy and Spain gave samples during acute or convalescent COVID-19. Sources were T cells, B-cell-depleted T cells, or PBMCs; the material itself was cDNA or gDNA.

In the authors' workflow: Reference gene primer amplification gave nucleated cell count estimates. Clones were sequenced by immunoSEQ multiplex PCR, and TCRdb holds only the in-frame ones, with some missing. The V and J calls and clone size were taken over from that table, and D and trimming were inferred from the DNA. There are about 250,000 clones in the sample; about nine tenths occur only once, and around 0.86% lies in the top ten. Germline-derived CDR1 and CDR2 are DFQATT and SNEGSKA (reference sequence). The CDR3 contains 13 residues. The trim removed 3 bases at V and 6 bases at J, leaving 7 bases unmatched. Enrollment of patients from Seattle took place during active infection, with longitudinal follow-up.

Sequences were obtained from peripheral blood. J is TRBJ1-1 and V is TRBV20-1, with TRBD1 matching over 7 bases. The source is a young man with COVID-19, enrolled during active disease. This CDR3 reads CSASGTESSEAFF. CDR3 sequence (DNA): TGCAGTGCTAGTGGGACAGAAAGTTCTGAAGCTTTCTTT.